This T cell receptor (beta chain) was documented in a study of blood T cell repertoires in COVID-19 (dated by TCRdb to the early 2020s). The study in broad terms: The collaborator samples originated in the United States, Italy and Spain and spanned the acute and convalescent phases of COVID-19. The material from the prospective study consisted of cDNA or gDNA derived from T cells, B-cell-depleted T cells, or PBMCs. Subjects who had been exposed to COVID-19, were actively infected with it, or had recovered from it provided the deeply sampled blood TCRbeta repertoires that made up the dataset. The repertoires were released in a freely available public database intended as a resource for research on the immune response to SARS-CoV-2. The samples were drawn from the first 160 participants of the ongoing ImmuneRACE study and from 950 to 1,500 subjects provided by 6 global collaborators. Sample metadata almost always included a de-identified subject ID, COVID-19 status, age in years and sex. Where available, HLA class I and class II types were obtained from metadata supplied by the sample provider rather than from assay-based typing.

Broader findings and caveats from the paper: Clinical and demographic metadata were provided uncurated, with the amount varying by source and participant.

The immunoSEQ Assay, a bias-controlled multiplex PCR, was used to amplify TCRbeta CDR3 regions from genomic DNA. The authors' pipeline ran thus. The number of nucleated cells in each sample was estimated from the amplification of reference gene primers within the assay. To quantify the absolute abundance of each unique TCRbeta CDR3 rearrangement, sequence reads were collapsed and filtered. For each sample, productive Simpson clonality was calculated as the square root of Simpson's diversity index over productive rearrangements. The immuneACCESS repertoire file appears here via TCRdb, limited to in-frame rearrangements. These files lack a portion of the clones; in checked studies, under half of the deficit traces to unresolved V genes, and the cause of the others is not known. The V and J calls and the clone size are those of that table, but D and trimming were determined from the DNA. Counted in this sample were some 80,000 clones; 80% of them appeared once. The ten largest clones take up 12% of the sample.

Each collaborating institution followed its own protocols to collect whole blood in K2EDTA tubes. For TCRbeta analysis, collaborators shipped samples as frozen whole blood, isolated PBMCs, or DNA extracted from either of those sample types. V is cut by 1 base and J by 4 bases, and the space between the germline ends is 14 bases. The germline V gene encodes CDR1 SGHVS and CDR2 FNYEAQ. From the cysteine through the phenylalanine, the CDR3 covers 16 amino acids. CDR3 DNA only is kept here, 48 bases in frame from base 1. This clone was picked up one time. There is no known antigen for this receptor. No qualities accompany the bases; no much larger clone lies one base away.

Sample: peripheral blood. The sequence is built from TRBV7-6 and TRBJ2-4, and possibly TRBD1, on 6 matching bases. This receptor was taken from a woman in her thirties or forties with active or convalescent COVID-19. This receptor has the CDR3 CASSLEPGHQKNIQYF. The DNA sequence is as follows: TGTGCCAGCAGCTTAGAGCCGGGACACCAGAAAAACATTCAGTACTTC.